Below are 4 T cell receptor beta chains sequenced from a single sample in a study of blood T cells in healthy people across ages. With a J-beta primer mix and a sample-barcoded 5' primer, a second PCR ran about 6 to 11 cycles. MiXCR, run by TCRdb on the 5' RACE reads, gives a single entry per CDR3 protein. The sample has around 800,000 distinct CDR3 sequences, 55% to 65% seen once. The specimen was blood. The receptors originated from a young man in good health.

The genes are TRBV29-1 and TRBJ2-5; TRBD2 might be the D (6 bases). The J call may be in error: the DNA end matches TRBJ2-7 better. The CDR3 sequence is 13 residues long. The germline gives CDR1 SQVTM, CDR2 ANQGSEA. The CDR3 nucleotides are TGCAGCGTTGCTGGAGGGGTACAGGACGAGCAGTACTTC. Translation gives CSVAGGVQDEQYF.

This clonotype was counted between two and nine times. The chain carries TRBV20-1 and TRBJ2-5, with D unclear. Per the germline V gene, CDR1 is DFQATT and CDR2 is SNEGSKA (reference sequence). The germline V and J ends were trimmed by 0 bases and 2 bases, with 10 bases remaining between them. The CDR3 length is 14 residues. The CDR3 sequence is CSARDLPEQETQYF. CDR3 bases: TGCAGTGCTAGAGATCTCCCGGAGCAAGAGACCCAGTACTTC.

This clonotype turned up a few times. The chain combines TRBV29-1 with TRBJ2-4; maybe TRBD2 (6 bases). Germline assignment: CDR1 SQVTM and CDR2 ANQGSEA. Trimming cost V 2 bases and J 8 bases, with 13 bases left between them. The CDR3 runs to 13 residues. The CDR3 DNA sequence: TGCAGCGTTGAATCCGGGAGCGGAGACATTCAGTACTTC. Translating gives CSVESGSGDIQYF.

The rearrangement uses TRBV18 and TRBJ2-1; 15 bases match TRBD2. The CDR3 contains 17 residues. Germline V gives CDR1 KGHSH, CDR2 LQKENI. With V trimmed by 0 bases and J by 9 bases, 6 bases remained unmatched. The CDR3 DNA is TGTGCCAGCTCACCACCGGGACTAGCGGGGGGTGCCAGTGAGCAGTTCTTC. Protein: CASSPPGLAGGASEQFF.